The rows below give T cell receptor beta chains drawn from one sample of a study of T cell responses to AZD1222 COVID-19 vaccine. Repertoires were generated with immunoSEQ multiplex PCR, while TCRdb's copy carries only in-frame clones and drops some. The repertoire holds roughly 70,000 clones, with 70% to 90% as singletons. Sequenced here: peripheral blood, sampled on day 0 of AZD1222 vaccination. Receptors were obtained from an adult in good health. Each CDR3 is given with its conserved first and last residue. D genes are given only for firm matches. The size entry is marked missing in some rows and otherwise reads once, few, many or a size class.

j_call | clone_size | d_call | v_call | cdr3_aa | cdr3_nt
TRBJ2-3 | . | . | TRBV29-1 | CSVFGGLTDTQYF | TGCAGCGTTTTTGGAGGGCTCACAGATACGCAGTATTTT
TRBJ1-1 | once | . | TRBV25-1 | CASSEYGDTEAFF | TGTGCCAGCAGTGAATATGGGGACACTGAAGCTTTCTTT
TRBJ2-1 | . | . | TRBV28 | CASTPGPDLYNEQFF | TGTGCCAGCACCCCGGGACCAGACTTATACAATGAGCAGTTCTTC
TRBJ1-3 | few | TRBD1 | TRBV11-2 | CASSLGRQGAYGNTIYF | TGTGCCAGCAGCTTAGGAAGGCAGGGGGCGTATGGAAACACCATATATTTT
TRBJ2-5 | . | TRBD1 | TRBV5-1 | CASRSAGQGNQETQYF | TGCGCCAGCAGATCAGCGGGACAGGGGAACCAAGAGACCCAGTACTTC
TRBJ1-1 | few | TRBD1 | TRBV10-3 | CASRAGGPEAFF | TGTGCCAGTAGGGCAGGGGGACCTGAAGCTTTCTTT
TRBJ2-1 | few | . | TRBV7-3 | CASSPGGEQFF | TGTGCCAGCAGCCCCGGGGGTGAGCAGTTCTTC
TRBJ2-6 | . | TRBD1 | TRBV4-1 | CASSQQGAGANVLTF | TGCGCCAGCAGCCAACAGGGGGCTGGGGCCAACGTCCTGACTTTC
TRBJ1-2 | . | . | TRBV21-1 | CASSKNGVGPGKNYGYTF | TGTGCCAGCAGCAAAAATGGGGTGGGACCGGGGAAGAACTATGGCTACACCTTC
TRBJ2-7 | . | . | TRBV18 | CASSPQGGYQYEQYF | TGTGCCAGCTCACCACAGGGGGGCTACCAATACGAGCAGTACTTC
TRBJ1-2 | . | . | TRBV24-1 | CATSDVQGVGYTF | TGTGCCACCAGTGACGTCCAGGGAGTTGGCTACACCTTC
TRBJ1-5 | . | . | TRBV15 | CATSPSTVSNQPQHF | TGTGCCACCAGCCCCTCGACGGTAAGCAATCAGCCCCAGCATTTT
TRBJ1-1 | . | . | TRBV5-6 | CASSLVAGEAFF | TGTGCCAGCAGCTTGGTGGCAGGGGAAGCTTTCTTT
TRBJ1-2 | . | . | TRBV6-4 | CASSDSGGPHGYTF | TGTGCCAGCAGTGACTCGGGGGGGCCTCATGGCTACACCTTC